This T cell receptor beta chain emerged from a study of a mutant IDH1 vaccine in newly diagnosed glioma. Study details: Patients received eight vaccinations in weeks 1, 3, 5, 7, 11, 15, 19, 23. Prior therapy was radiotherapy, temozolomide, or both; most received both.

Points from the study as a whole: Immune responses induced by the vaccine were seen in roughly 93% of patients, spanning multiple MHC alleles. Apparently unrelated to pseudoprogression were changes in the top peripheral T cell clonotypes.

As for time point: week 23, last vaccination. Topical imiquimod accompanied each vaccine dose, which consisted of 300 ug of mutant IDH1 20-mer peptide. Only in-frame clones appear in the TCRdb table, and some are missing; sequencing was by immunoSEQ multiplex PCR. The repertoire holds approximately 41,000 clones, roughly 79% seen once, with 5.1% in the top ten. A word on this clone: Its antigen is not known.

From germline, CDR1 is SNHLY and CDR2 FYNNEI. V was pared by 4 bases and J by 6 bases, with 15 bases between. The CDR3 extends over 14 amino acids. The specimen was PBMCs, collected from a glioma patient whose treatment included an IDH1 peptide vaccine. The gene calls are TRBV2 and TRBJ1-1; D uncertain. The source is a man in his forties or fifties with glioma. The DNA for the CDR3 is TGTGCCAGCAGTGTCCTTCCCCGGGGTTCTGAAGCTTTCTTT. This encodes CASSVLPRGSEAFF. Full variable domain (rest looked up from reference TRBV2 and TRBJ1-1): EPEVTQTPSHQVTQMGQEVILRCVPISNHLYFYWYRQILGQKVEFLVSFYNNEISEKSEIFDDQFSVERPDGSNFTLKIRSTKLEDSAMYFCASSVLPRGSEAFFGQGTRLTVV.